Presented here are 32 T cell receptor beta chains from one specimen sequenced in a study of T cell repertoires in cytomegalovirus infection. TCRdb fed the reads into MiXCR, producing one record per CDR3 protein. The table shows about 490,000 distinct CDR3 sequences, with 16% occurring only once. The sample taken for sequencing was CD8+ T cells from PBMCs. These receptors all stem from a human donor in good health (CMV status not recorded). Some clones in this sample may be carry-over from other donors' samples.

The chain joins TRBV20-1 to TRBJ1-5, with 11 bases lining up with TRBD1. Germline loops: CDR1 DFQATT, CDR2 SNEGSKA (reference sequence). Losses at the gene ends were 3 bases for V and 4 bases for J; bases not matched to a gene: 5. The CDR3 spans 15 residues. The CDR3 protein is CSARAGTGGNQPQHF. For the CDR3, the DNA is TGCAGTGCTAGGGCCGGGACAGGGGGAAATCAGCCCCAGCATTTT.

Only a few counts were recorded for this clonotype. The chain carries TRBV20-1 and TRBJ1-4; weak D call: TRBD1 (5 bases). The CDR3 covers 16 residues. Germline V gene sequence: CDR1 DFQATT, CDR2 SNEGSKA (reference sequence). V lost 1 base and J lost 7, with 19 bases in between. The CDR3 is CSARAWNRRSSEKLFF. The CDR3 DNA sequence: TGCAGTGCTAGAGCATGGAACAGGCGATCGAGTGAAAAACTGTTTTTT.

This rearrangement joins TRBV5-6 to TRBJ2-2, with no clear D. This CDR3 contains 16 residues. Trimming removed 1 base at V and 7 bases at J, with 17 bases between. Per the germline V gene, CDR1 is SGHDT and CDR2 is YYEEEE. Here the CDR3 reads CASSLRQTNVIGELFF. CDR3 nucleotide sequence: TGTGCCAGCAGCTTGAGGCAGACAAACGTCATCGGGGAGCTGTTTTTT.

J is TRBJ2-4 and V is TRBV13; D is uncertain. The CDR3 runs to 12 residues. V lost 3 bases, J lost 3 bases, and 3 bases lay in between. In germline, CDR1 is PRHDT, CDR2 FYEKMQ (reference sequence). Here the CDR3 DNA reads TGTGCCAGCAGCTTCGGCAAAAACATTCAGTACTTC. It codes for CASSFGKNIQYF.

Many counts were recorded for this clonotype. The chain has TRBV11-3 and TRBJ2-1; maybe TRBD2 (6 bases). The V and J ends lost 2 bases and 7 bases respectively, with 12 bases between them. CDR1 and CDR2 (germline): SGHNT, YENEEA. This CDR3 is built from 14 residues. CDR3 sequence: CASSLPGDGNEQFF. In DNA, the CDR3 is TGTGCCAGCAGCTTACCGGGGGATGGGAATGAGCAGTTCTTC.

The table lists this clonotype with many counts. V usage is TRBV29-1 and J usage is TRBJ1-2; D is undetermined. This CDR3 has 11 residues. CDR1 is SQVTM, CDR2 ANQGSEA, per germline. V lost 1 base, J lost 6 bases, and 6 bases lay in between. The CDR3 protein is CSVEGRDGYTF. The CDR3, as DNA: TGCAGCGTTGAAGGGCGTGATGGCTACACCTTC.

This clonotype was seen more than once but under ten times. V gene TRBV12-3 or TRBV12-4 combines with J gene TRBJ2-1, with 12 bases fitting TRBD2. The CDR3 is made up of 17 amino acids. J was trimmed by 6 bases and V by 3 bases; bases with no gene match: 9. The CDR3 sequence is CASSLVSLAGGFNEQFF. The CDR3 region has the DNA TGTGCCAGCAGTTTGGTTTCACTAGCGGGGGGCTTCAATGAGCAGTTCTTC.

Points on this clonotype: This could be a read error, since a much larger clone is one nucleotide away. J is TRBJ2-2 and V is TRBV7-3; TRBD1 matches at 7 bases. This CDR3 contains 13 residues. Germline CDR1 and CDR2: SGHTA and FQGTGA. This CDR3 is CVSSSRGIGELFF. The CDR3 DNA reads TGTGTCAGCAGCTCCAGGGGGATCGGGGAGCTGTTTTTT.

Only a few counts were recorded for this clonotype. J is TRBJ2-2 and V is TRBV14; 10 bases are shared with TRBD2. Unmatched junction bases numbered 5, after V lost 0 bases and J lost 1 base. The germline V gene has CDR1 SGHDN and CDR2 FVKESK. The CDR3 extends over 18 amino acids. Here the CDR3 reads CASSQDLAGVENTGELFF. For the CDR3, the DNA is TGTGCCAGCAGCCAAGACCTAGCGGGAGTCGAGAACACCGGGGAGCTGTTTTTT. Complete variable domain (other parts from reference TRBV14 and TRBJ2-2): EAGVTQFPSHSVIEKGQTVTLRCDPISGHDNLYWYRRVMGKEIKFLLHFVKESKQDESGMPNNRFLAERTGGTYSTLKVQPAELEDSGVYFCASSQDLAGVENTGELFFGEGSRLTVL.

V usage is TRBV11-2 and J usage is TRBJ2-3, with D unclear. The CDR3 totals 16 residues. With 4 bases removed from V and 4 bases from J, the gap between germline ends came to 18 bases. Germline values: CDR1 SGHAT, CDR2 FQNNGV. CDR3 DNA sequence: TGTGCCAGCAGCTCGAACCCCGCTGGCCCATCAGATACGCAGTATTTT. It yields the protein CASSSNPAGPSDTQYF.

This clonotype was found many times. The chain has TRBV6-6 and TRBJ2-1; a possible D gene is TRBD1 (5 bases). V was shortened by 0 bases and J by 5 bases, with 20 bases between the two germline ends. This CDR3 spans 18 amino acids. The V gene's germline CDR1 is MNHNY and CDR2 SVGAGI (reference sequence). The CDR3 here is CASSYSSFRGRYNNEQFF. The CDR3 DNA is TGTGCCAGCAGTTACTCGAGTTTTAGGGGCAGATACAACAATGAGCAGTTCTTC.

This clonotype was counted between two and nine times. The chain has TRBV2 and TRBJ1-1; D is undetermined. The CDR3 is made up of 10 amino acids. Germline V gene sequence: CDR1 SNHLY, CDR2 FYNNEI. V lost 7 bases to trimming and J lost 7 bases, with 7 bases between them. DNA for the CDR3: TGTGCCAGCATAGGGCTTGAAGCTTTCTTT. Translation gives CASIGLEAFF. Using reference TRBV2 and TRBJ1-1 for the parts outside the CDR3, the full variable domain is EPEVTQTPSHQVTQMGQEVILRCVPISNHLYFYWYRQILGQKVEFLVSFYNNEISEKSEIFDDQFSVERPDGSNFTLKIRSTKLEDSAMYFCASIGLEAFFGQGTRLTVV.

Of note for this clonotype: One end of the junction varies from germline; a read error may be responsible. The chain uses TRBV7-2 and TRBJ1-2; the D gene is possibly TRBD1 (5 bases). The CDR3 contains 14 residues. Germline values: CDR1 SGHTA, CDR2 FQGNSA. The CDR3 reads CASSAPGKGDGYTF. The CDR3 DNA reads as TGTGCAAGCAGCGCACCCGGGAAAGGGGATGGCTACACCTTC. The full variable domain, its missing parts supplied by reference TRBV7-2 and TRBJ1-2, is GAGVSQSPSNKVTEKGKDVELRCDPISGHTALYWYRQSLGQGLEFLIYFQGNSAPDKSGLPSDRFSAERTGGSVSTLTIQRTQQEDSAVYLCASSAPGKGDGYTFGSGTRLTVV.

V gene TRBV7-3 combines with J gene TRBJ2-7; TRBD1 agrees at 9 bases. CDR1 and CDR2 (germline): SGHTA, FQGTGA. With 3 bases clipped from V and 3 bases from J, the junction kept 6 bases outside the gene matches. The CDR3 consists of 15 residues. The CDR3 protein is CASSLGGQGDYEQYF. Here the CDR3 DNA reads TGTGCCAGCAGCTTGGGGGGACAGGGAGACTACGAGCAGTACTTC.

This chain connects TRBV4-1 to TRBJ2-1; TRBD2 aligns across 12 bases. The length of the CDR3 is 18 residues. CDR1 and CDR2 from the germline V gene are MGHRA and YSYEKL. The J segment lost 4 bases and the V segment lost 0 bases, leaving 7 bases of the junction unmatched. The CDR3 sequence: CASSQDPRLAGAYNEQFF. As DNA, the CDR3 is TGCGCCAGCAGCCAAGATCCTCGACTAGCGGGAGCTTACAATGAGCAGTTCTTC.

This clonotype was seen ten or more times. J is TRBJ2-7 and V is TRBV7-9; 8 nucleotides match TRBD1. Looked up from germline, CDR1 is SEHNR and CDR2 is FQNEAQ (reference sequence). V was pared by 5 bases and J by 2 bases, with 5 bases of the junction left unmatched. The CDR3 extends over 14 amino acids. Written as DNA, the CDR3 is TGTGCCAGCAGCCCGCAGGGACAGGCCTACGAGCAGTACTTC. Its translation is CASSPQGQAYEQYF.

The rearrangement joins TRBV4-1 to TRBJ1-1; D ambiguous. Trimming pared 0 bases from V and 3 bases from J, leaving 14 bases between. The CDR3 is 16 residues long. Germline V lookup: CDR1 MGHRA, CDR2 YSYEKL. The CDR3 region is CASSQDRRRWDTEAFF. In DNA, the CDR3 is TGCGCCAGCAGCCAAGATAGACGGCGTTGGGACACTGAAGCTTTCTTT.

This clonotype has just a few counts. The rearrangement uses TRBV28 and TRBJ2-6, with D tentatively TRBD1 or TRBD2 (5 bases each). The CDR3 is 17 amino acids. The ends were cut back, 4 bases at V and 0 bases at J, with 13 bases in the middle. Germline CDR1 reads MDHEN; CDR2 reads SYDVKM. The chain's CDR3 is CASSSGPFNSGANVLTF. DNA for the CDR3: TGTGCCAGCAGTTCGGGACCTTTTAACTCTGGGGCCAACGTCCTGACTTTC.

In its sample, this clonotype was seen many times. The chain combines TRBV7-3 with TRBJ1-6; D gene uncertain. V dropped 3 bases and J dropped 5 bases, with 11 bases sitting between them. The germline gives CDR1 SGHTA, CDR2 FQGTGA. The CDR3 spans 15 residues. The CDR3 protein is CASSFSPGHNSPLHF. CDR3 DNA sequence: TGTGCCAGCAGCTTTTCCCCCGGTCATAATTCACCCCTCCACTTT.

The chain employs TRBV19 and TRBJ1-5; D might be TRBD1 (6 bases). CDR1 LNHDA and CDR2 SQIVND come from the germline V gene (reference sequence). The V and J ends lost 5 bases and 7 bases respectively, with 12 bases between them. The CDR3 covers 13 residues. The CDR3 DNA reads as TGTGCCAGTAGTGTTAGGGACACACAGCCCCAGCATTTT. It encodes CASSVRDTQPQHF.

This clonotype was counted only a few times. The rearrangement joins TRBV5-5 to TRBJ2-3; D uncertain. CDR1 and CDR2 from the germline V gene are SGHKS and YYEKEE (reference sequence). Trimming shortened V by 4 bases and J by 10 bases, and 13 bases separated the two germline ends. There are 12 residues in the CDR3. Here the CDR3 reads CASSPSVHPQYF. DNA of the CDR3: TGTGCCAGCAGCCCGAGTGTACATCCGCAGTATTTT.

This clonotype was seen many times. This chain uses TRBV10-3 with TRBJ2-7; D is perhaps TRBD2 (6 bases). CDR1 and CDR2 (germline): ENHRY, SYGVKD. V dropped 10 bases and J dropped 6 bases, with 31 bases sitting between them. The CDR3 totals 17 residues. The CDR3 sequence: CATQEVTLRRGFCEQYF. For the CDR3, the DNA is TGTGCCACCCAAGAGGTTACTCTACGACGGGGGTTCTGCGAGCAGTACTTC.

This clonotype was seen more than once but under ten times. CDR3 residues: CASSPVTRNNEQFF. In DNA, the CDR3 is TGCGCCAGCAGCCCGGTGACTCGCAACAATGAGCAGTTCTTC. The genes are TRBV5-1 and TRBJ2-1, with no clear D. V was shortened by 4 bases and J by 5 bases, with 13 bases between the two germline ends. The CDR3 consists of 14 residues. Per germline, CDR1 SGHRS and CDR2 YFSETQ. Full variable domain (rest looked up from reference TRBV5-1 and TRBJ2-1): KAGVTQTPRYLIKTRGQQVTLSCSPISGHRSVSWYQQTPGQGLQFLFEYFSETQRNKGNFPGRFSGRQFSNSRSEMNVSTLELGDSALYLCASSPVTRNNEQFFGPGTRLTVL.

This clonotype was seen repeatedly, ten times or more. CDR3 amino acids: CASSRTRETQYF. The CDR3, as DNA: TGTGCCAGCAGTCGTACTAGAGAGACCCAGTACTTC. This chain connects TRBV7-9 to TRBJ2-5; D might be TRBD2 (5 bases). Trimming left V 6 bases short and J 4 bases short, with 9 bases between. The CDR3 runs 12 residues. Germline V gives CDR1 SEHNR, CDR2 FQNEAQ (reference sequence).

The chain combines TRBV7-9 with TRBJ2-3, with D perhaps assigned TRBD1 or TRBD2 (5 bases each). The V gene's germline CDR1 is SEHNR and CDR2 FQNEAQ (reference sequence). The CDR3 totals 16 residues. The ends were cut back, 7 bases at V and 0 bases at J, with 17 bases in the middle. This CDR3 is CASTPPRGSSTDTQYF. The CDR3 DNA sequence: TGTGCCAGCACCCCCCCCCGGGGCTCTAGCACAGATACGCAGTATTTT.

This clonotype was observed many times. The chain couples TRBV12-3 or TRBV12-4 to TRBJ1-3, with TRBD1 as a possible D gene (5 bases). CDR3 size: 14 residues. V lost 7 bases and J lost 4, with 14 bases in between. The CDR3 region has the DNA TGTGCCAGCACCTTGACAGCTAGGGGAAACACCATATATTTT. This sequence encodes CASTLTARGNTIYF.

This clonotype was observed many times. The chain recombines TRBV14 with TRBJ2-5; TRBD2 is a possible D gene (6 bases). V shed 4 bases and J shed 0 bases, with 9 bases lying between them. The CDR3 spans 14 residues. Germline CDR1 SGHDN, CDR2 FVKESK. For the CDR3, the DNA is TGTGCCAGCAGCCTTGGGACTTACCAAGAGACCCAGTACTTC. It is translated as CASSLGTYQETQYF.

This clonotype was recorded many times. The chain links TRBV5-6 to TRBJ2-1; D perhaps matches TRBD2 (6 bases). Trimming removed 2 bases at V and 6 bases at J, with 33 bases between. The CDR3 sequence is 21 residues long. Germline CDR1 SGHDT, CDR2 YYEEEE. DNA of the CDR3: TGTGCCAGCAGCTTCCCTAGCGACCAATTGAACCTCCGAGCGGAATTCAATGAGCAGTTCTTC. Translating it yields CASSFPSDQLNLRAEFNEQFF.

This clonotype has more than one count but fewer than ten. The chain recombines TRBV6-5 with TRBJ2-7; 7 bases match TRBD2. The CDR3 is made up of 12 amino acids. With 6 bases clipped from V and 7 bases from J, the junction kept 6 bases outside the gene matches. The germline CDR1 and CDR2 sequences are MNHEY and SVGAGI. CDR3 sequence reads: CASRGGVGEQYF. CDR3 bases: TGTGCCAGCAGGGGAGGGGTCGGTGAGCAGTACTTC.

The chain has TRBV2 and TRBJ1-5; 9 nucleotides align to TRBD1. From germline, CDR1 is SNHLY and CDR2 FYNNEI. V was pared by 3 bases and J by 3 bases, with 3 bases of the junction left unmatched. This CDR3 comprises 15 residues. The DNA of the CDR3 is TGTGCCAGCAGTGAGTGGACAGGGGTCAATCAGCCCCAGCATTTT. Amino acid sequence: CASSEWTGVNQPQHF. The whole variable domain, filled in from reference TRBV2 and TRBJ1-5, reads EPEVTQTPSHQVTQMGQEVILRCVPISNHLYFYWYRQILGQKVEFLVSFYNNEISEKSEIFDDQFSVERPDGSNFTLKIRSTKLEDSAMYFCASSEWTGVNQPQHFGDGTRLSIL.

Many counts were recorded for this clonotype. This chain uses TRBV14 with TRBJ2-1; TRBD2 agrees at 7 bases. CDR1 is SGHDN, CDR2 FVKESK, per germline. The CDR3 has 12 residues. Germline trimming cut 9 bases from V and 7 bases from J; bases unmatched to any gene: 6. The CDR3 loop reads CASRRAGNEQFF. CDR3 coding DNA: TGTGCCAGTCGAAGAGCGGGGAATGAGCAGTTCTTC.

Points on this clonotype: This could be a read error, since a much larger clone is one nucleotide away. The conserved closing phenylalanine or tryptophan is absent in this CDR3, likely reflecting a read error. The chain combines TRBV10-3 with TRBJ1-2; perhaps TRBD1 as D (6 bases). Germline V gene sequence: CDR1 ENHRY, CDR2 SYGVKD. The germline V and J ends were trimmed by 2 bases and 7 bases, with 14 bases remaining between them. The CDR3 sequence is 14 residues long. DNA for the CDR3: TGTGCCATCAGTGAGGGGACAAGGGGACCTGGCTACACCTTA. Protein product: CAISEGTRGPGYTL.